A selection of T cell receptor beta chains follows, all from one sample in a study of blood T cell repertoires in COVID-19. Sequencing was performed with immunoSEQ multiplex PCR; in TCRdb, only in-frame clones are kept and a portion is missing. Counted here are around 200,000 clones, 70% to 90% occurring once; the ten biggest clones make up over 2.5%. Specimen: peripheral blood. These receptors all come from a man between 60 and 70 years old with acute or convalescent COVID-19. Both conserved end residues are part of each CDR3. Fields, in order: V gene, D gene, J gene, clone size, CDR3 protein, CDR3 DNA. D genes are given only for firm matches. Size tells how often a clone was seen (once, few, many) or the class of an expanded clone, and some rows leave it out.

TRBV9	TRBD2	TRBJ2-7	many	CASSVAGGSGYEQYF	TGTGCCAGCAGCGTAGCAGGCGGGAGCGGGTACGAGCAGTACTTC
TRBV10-3	NA	TRBJ2-3	NA	CAASGYTDTQYF	TGTGCTGCAAGCGGGTACACAGATACGCAGTATTTT
TRBV5-1	NA	TRBJ2-3	NA	CASSLVFLADTQYF	TGCGCCAGCAGCTTGGTGTTCCTCGCAGATACGCAGTATTTT
TRBV10-3	NA	TRBJ2-7	NA	CATGTPSYEQYF	TGTGCCACTGGGACTCCCTCCTACGAGCAGTACTTC
TRBV2	NA	TRBJ1-3	NA	CASSARGPGNTIYF	TGTGCCAGCAGTGCAAGGGGCCCTGGAAACACCATATATTTT
TRBV5-4	TRBD1	TRBJ2-7	NA	CASSSGPGGYEQYF	TGTGCCAGCAGCTCGGGGCCAGGGGGCTACGAGCAGTACTTC
TRBV20-1	NA	TRBJ1-5	NA	CSASVSGGNQPQHF	TGCAGTGCTAGTGTCTCAGGGGGCAATCAGCCCCAGCATTTT
TRBV13	TRBD2	TRBJ2-2	few	CASSPGRGGGLRTGELFF	TGTGCCAGCAGCCCCGGCCGGGGGGGAGGGCTGCGGACCGGGGAGCTGTTTTTT
TRBV27	NA	TRBJ1-1	once	CASSKNVGESEAFF	TGTGCCAGCAGCAAAAATGTTGGGGAGAGTGAAGCTTTCTTT
TRBV23-1	NA	TRBJ1-3	once	CALRGRSSGNTIYF	TGCGCCCTCCGGGGGAGGTCCTCTGGAAACACCATATATTTT
TRBV10-3	NA	TRBJ1-3	NA	CAISYGDLSGNTIYF	TGTGCCATCAGTTACGGGGATCTCTCTGGAAACACCATATATTTT
TRBV28	NA	TRBJ2-6	NA	CASRSSGSGANVLTF	TGTGCCAGCAGATCTTCAGGTTCTGGGGCCAACGTCCTGACTTTC
TRBV6-1	NA	TRBJ2-2	NA	CASSEGGGFGELFF	TGTGCCAGCAGTGAAGGAGGAGGGTTTGGGGAGCTGTTTTTT
TRBV6-6	NA	TRBJ1-5	once	CASTFGDNNQPQHF	TGTGCCAGCACCTTCGGGGACAACAATCAGCCCCAGCATTTT
TRBV9	NA	TRBJ2-1	NA	CASSVLVGSEQFF	TGTGCCAGCAGCGTTCTAGTCGGGAGTGAGCAGTTCTTC
TRBV5-1	TRBD1	TRBJ2-1	NA	CASSLAGGGTGMLFGNEQFF	TGCGCCAGCAGCTTGGCTGGAGGGGGGACAGGGATGTTATTTGGCAATGAGCAGTTCTTC
TRBV28	TRBD2	TRBJ2-7	NA	CASSFYPGGGEQYF	TGTGCCAGCAGTTTCTATCCCGGGGGGGGCGAGCAGTACTTC
TRBV5-1	TRBD2	TRBJ2-7	NA	CASAPGTSESEQYF	TGCGCCAGCGCCCCCGGGACTAGCGAGTCCGAGCAGTACTTC
TRBV9	TRBD2	TRBJ2-7	NA	CASSARLAGAIYEQYF	TGTGCCAGCAGCGCCCGACTAGCGGGAGCGATATACGAGCAGTACTTC
TRBV24-1	TRBD1	TRBJ2-2	few	CATGARGQDTGELFF	TGTGCCACCGGCGCTAGGGGGCAGGACACCGGGGAGCTGTTTTTT
TRBV5-6	TRBD1	TRBJ1-6	NA	CASSARTGSNSPLHF	TGTGCCAGCAGCGCCCGGACAGGGAGTAATTCACCCCTCCACTTT
TRBV21-1	NA	TRBJ2-1	NA	CASGPIRTSGSGEQFF	TGTGCCAGCGGACCGATTCGGACTAGCGGGAGCGGTGAGCAGTTCTTC
TRBV28	NA	TRBJ2-7	NA	CASSRDFRYEQYF	TGTGCCAGCAGTCGGGACTTCCGCTACGAGCAGTACTTC
TRBV27	TRBD1	TRBJ2-7	NA	CASSLYGTGSSYEQYF	TGTGCCAGCAGTTTATATGGGACAGGGTCCTCCTACGAGCAGTACTTC
TRBV12-5	TRBD1	TRBJ2-2	NA	CASGSGQPVGELFF	TGTGCTAGTGGTTCGGGACAGCCGGTCGGGGAGCTGTTTTTT
TRBV12-3/TRBV12-4	NA	TRBJ1-1	NA	CASSGQLNTEAFF	TGTGCCTCCAGCGGACAGCTGAACACTGAAGCTTTCTTT
TRBV7-2	TRBD2	TRBJ2-7	NA	CASSPQTSGAPYEQYF	TGTGCCAGCAGCCCTCAGACTAGCGGTGCCCCCTACGAGCAGTACTTC
TRBV2	TRBD1	TRBJ2-5	NA	CASSALQGAGETQYF	TGTGCCAGCAGTGCACTCCAGGGGGCTGGAGAGACCCAGTACTTC
TRBV9	TRBD2	TRBJ2-5	NA	CASSVEPSGRETQYF	TGTGCCAGCAGCGTAGAGCCTAGCGGGAGGGAGACCCAGTACTTC
TRBV19	NA	TRBJ2-7	NA	CASSIGAAPLGQYF	TGTGCCAGTAGTATCGGAGCGGCTCCCTTGGGGCAGTACTTC
TRBV27	TRBD1	TRBJ1-4	NA	CASSLRQGIREKLFF	TGTGCCAGCAGTTTGAGACAGGGCATTAGGGAAAAACTGTTTTTT
TRBV5-6	TRBD1	TRBJ2-7	NA	CASRSTGGYEQYF	TGTGCCAGCAGATCGACAGGGGGCTACGAGCAGTACTTC
TRBV27	NA	TRBJ2-3	once	CASSRRQVSTDTQYF	TGTGCCAGCAGTAGGCGACAGGTCAGCACAGATACGCAGTATTTT
TRBV4-3	TRBD1	TRBJ1-1	NA	CASSQDMVGQGRQSSEAFF	TGCGCCAGCAGCCAAGACATGGTCGGACAGGGGCGCCAGAGTTCCGAAGCTTTCTTT
TRBV6-2/TRBV6-3	TRBD2	TRBJ2-2	NA	CASSGRTSGTTGELFF	TGTGCCAGCAGTGGTCGGACTAGCGGCACCACCGGGGAGCTGTTTTTT
TRBV11-2	TRBD1	TRBJ1-6	NA	CASSSGQGATLHF	TGTGCCAGCAGCTCGGGACAGGGAGCCACCCTCCACTTT
TRBV7-2	TRBD1	TRBJ2-5	NA	CASSPDRGGTQYF	TGTGCCAGCAGTCCGGACAGGGGAGGGACCCAGTACTTC
TRBV6-2/TRBV6-3	TRBD2	TRBJ2-1	once	CASSSDPGTSGRMGNEQFF	TGTGCCAGCAGTTCAGACCCCGGGACTAGCGGGAGGATGGGAAATGAGCAGTTCTTC
TRBV10-3	TRBD1	TRBJ2-3	NA	CAISGGPETGIRTDTQYF	TGTGCCATCAGTGGAGGCCCCGAGACAGGGATTCGCACAGATACGCAGTATTTT
TRBV6-5	NA	TRBJ2-1	NA	CASTKGGTMAQFF	TGTGCCAGCACCAAAGGAGGTACAATGGCGCAGTTCTTC
TRBV27	TRBD2	TRBJ2-3	NA	CASSFPSGASTDTQYF	TGTGCCAGCAGTTTCCCTAGCGGGGCTAGCACAGATACGCAGTATTTT
TRBV3-1/TRBV3-2	NA	TRBJ1-4	once	CASSPGTSRGGLFF	TGTGCCAGCAGCCCCGGGACATCGAGGGGGGGGCTGTTTTTT
TRBV18	NA	TRBJ2-5	NA	CASSPGGVETQYF	TGTGCCAGCTCACCAGGAGGGGTGGAGACCCAGTACTTC
TRBV7-3	TRBD1	TRBJ2-6	NA	CASSARDRGVSGANVLTF	TGTGCCAGCAGCGCCCGGGACAGGGGCGTCTCTGGGGCCAACGTCCTGACTTTC
TRBV2	NA	TRBJ2-1	NA	CASSDVKEDNEQFF	TGTGCCAGCAGTGACGTAAAGGAGGACAATGAGCAGTTCTTC
TRBV3-1/TRBV3-2	NA	TRBJ2-1	NA	CASSQEGGGSTKEQFF	TGTGCCAGCAGCCAAGAGGGTGGCGGTTCAACTAAAGAACAGTTCTTC
TRBV9	NA	TRBJ2-7	NA	CASSRKDSPYEQYF	TGTGCCAGCAGCCGGAAAGACTCACCCTACGAGCAGTACTTC
TRBV28	TRBD1	TRBJ2-7	few	CASSLSMTGDEQYF	TGTGCCAGCAGTTTATCCATGACAGGGGACGAGCAGTACTTC
TRBV28	NA	TRBJ2-7	NA	CASSFRQSAQYF	TGTGCCAGCAGTTTCCGACAGTCGGCGCAGTACTTC
TRBV6-5	TRBD1	TRBJ2-3	NA	CASSFELGQGAQYF	TGTGCCAGCAGTTTTGAGCTTGGCCAGGGGGCGCAGTATTTT
TRBV7-2	NA	TRBJ2-1	NA	CASSLTNYNEQFF	TGTGCCAGCAGTCTCACTAACTACAATGAGCAGTTCTTC
TRBV7-2	TRBD2	TRBJ2-1	NA	CASSLVGTSGANSYNEQFF	TGTGCCAGCAGCTTAGTAGGGACTAGCGGGGCGAACTCCTACAATGAGCAGTTCTTC
TRBV27	TRBD2	TRBJ2-1	NA	CASSRRTSGRAYEQFF	TGTGCCAGCAGTCGGCGCACTAGCGGGAGGGCATATGAGCAGTTCTTC
TRBV19	NA	TRBJ2-1	NA	CARDRTYNEQFF	TGTGCCAGAGACAGGACCTACAATGAGCAGTTCTTC
TRBV5-1	TRBD1	TRBJ2-5	NA	CASSFRGRGRQETQYF	TGCGCCAGCAGCTTCAGGGGGCGCGGTAGACAAGAGACCCAGTACTTC
TRBV18	NA	TRBJ1-1	NA	CASSPREGMGEAFF	TGTGCCAGCTCACCACGGGAGGGAATGGGTGAAGCTTTCTTT